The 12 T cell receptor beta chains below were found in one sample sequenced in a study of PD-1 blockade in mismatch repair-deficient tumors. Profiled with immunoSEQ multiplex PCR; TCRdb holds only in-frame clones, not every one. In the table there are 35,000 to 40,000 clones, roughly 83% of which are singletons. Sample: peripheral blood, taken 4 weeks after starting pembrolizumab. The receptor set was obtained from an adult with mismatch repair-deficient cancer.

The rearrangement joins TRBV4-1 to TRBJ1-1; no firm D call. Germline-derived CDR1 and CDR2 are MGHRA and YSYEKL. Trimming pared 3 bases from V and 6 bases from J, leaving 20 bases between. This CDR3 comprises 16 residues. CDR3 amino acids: CASSHQTPPVIAEAFF. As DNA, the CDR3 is TGCGCCAGCAGCCACCAGACACCACCGGTTATAGCTGAAGCTTTCTTT.

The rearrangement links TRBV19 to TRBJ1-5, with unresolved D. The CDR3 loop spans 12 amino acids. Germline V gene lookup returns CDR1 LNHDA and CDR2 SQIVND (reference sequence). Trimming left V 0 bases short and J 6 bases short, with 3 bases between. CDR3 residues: CASSIDTQPQHF. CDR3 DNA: TGTGCCAGTAGTATAGATACTCAGCCCCAGCATTTT.

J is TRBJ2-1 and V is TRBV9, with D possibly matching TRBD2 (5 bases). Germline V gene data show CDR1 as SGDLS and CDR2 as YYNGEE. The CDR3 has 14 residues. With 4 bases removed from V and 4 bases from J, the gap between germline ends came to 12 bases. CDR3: CASSPGGYYNEQFF. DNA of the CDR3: TGTGCCAGCAGCCCCGGCGGGTATTACAATGAGCAGTTCTTC.

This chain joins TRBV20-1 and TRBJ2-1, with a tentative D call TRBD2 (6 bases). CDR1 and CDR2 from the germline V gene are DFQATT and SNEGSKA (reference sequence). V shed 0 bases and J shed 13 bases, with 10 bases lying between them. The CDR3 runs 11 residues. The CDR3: CSARDLRDQFF. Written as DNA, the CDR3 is TGCAGTGCTAGAGATTTGCGGGACCAGTTCTTC.

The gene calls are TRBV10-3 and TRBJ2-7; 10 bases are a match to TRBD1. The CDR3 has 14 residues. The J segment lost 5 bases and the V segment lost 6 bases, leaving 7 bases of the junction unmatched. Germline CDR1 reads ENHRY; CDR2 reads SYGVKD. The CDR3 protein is CAISQGQGNHEQYF. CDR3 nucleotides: TGTGCCATCAGCCAGGGACAGGGGAACCACGAGCAGTACTTC.

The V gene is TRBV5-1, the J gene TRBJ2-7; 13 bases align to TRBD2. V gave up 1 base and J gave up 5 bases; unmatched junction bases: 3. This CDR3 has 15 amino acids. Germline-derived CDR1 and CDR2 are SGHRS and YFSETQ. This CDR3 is CASSLLGTSGDEQYF. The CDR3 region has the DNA TGCGCCAGCAGCTTGCTCGGGACTAGCGGGGACGAGCAGTACTTC.

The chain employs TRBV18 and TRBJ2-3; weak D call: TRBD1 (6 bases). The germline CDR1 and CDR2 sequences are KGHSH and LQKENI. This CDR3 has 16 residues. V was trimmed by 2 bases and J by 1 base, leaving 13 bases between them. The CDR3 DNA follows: TGTGCCAGCTCACCAGCTCGACAGGAGGGCACAGATACGCAGTATTTT. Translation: CASSPARQEGTDTQYF.

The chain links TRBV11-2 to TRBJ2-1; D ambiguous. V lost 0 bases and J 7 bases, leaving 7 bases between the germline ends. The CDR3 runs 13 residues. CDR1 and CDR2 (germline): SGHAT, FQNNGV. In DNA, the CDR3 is TGTGCCAGCAGCTTAGATAACCTGAATGAGCAGTTCTTC. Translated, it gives CASSLDNLNEQFF.

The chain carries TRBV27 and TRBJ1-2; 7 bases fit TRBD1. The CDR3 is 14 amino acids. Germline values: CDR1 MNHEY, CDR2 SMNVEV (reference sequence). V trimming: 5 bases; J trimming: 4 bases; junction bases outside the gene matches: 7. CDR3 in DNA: TGTGCCAGCAGTCCCGGGACAGATCCCTATGGCTACACCTTC. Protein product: CASSPGTDPYGYTF.

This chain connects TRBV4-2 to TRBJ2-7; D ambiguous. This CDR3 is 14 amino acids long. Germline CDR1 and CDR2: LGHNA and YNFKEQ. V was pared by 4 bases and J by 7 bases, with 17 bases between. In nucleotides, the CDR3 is TGTGCCAGCAGCCCCTCCTCGCTTTATTGGGAGCAGTACTTC. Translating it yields CASSPSSLYWEQYF.

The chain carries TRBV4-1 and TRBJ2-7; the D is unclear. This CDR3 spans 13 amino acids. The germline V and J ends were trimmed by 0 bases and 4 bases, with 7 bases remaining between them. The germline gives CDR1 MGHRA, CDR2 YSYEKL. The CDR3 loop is CASSQEPEYEQYF. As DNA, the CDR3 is TGCGCCAGCAGCCAAGAGCCGGAATACGAGCAGTACTTC.

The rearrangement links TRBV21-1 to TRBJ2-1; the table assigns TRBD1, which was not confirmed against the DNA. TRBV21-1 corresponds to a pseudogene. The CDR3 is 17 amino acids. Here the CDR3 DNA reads TGTGCCAGCACCACACCTCCCCGGGACAGGGTCTACAATGAGCAGTTCTTC. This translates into CASTTPPRDRVYNEQFF.